The 16 T cell receptor beta chains below come from one sample, sequenced in a study of blood T cell repertoires in COVID-19. Profiled with immunoSEQ multiplex PCR; TCRdb holds only in-frame clones, not every one. The table includes about 97,000 clones, approximately 87% detected once. Sequencing was done on a sample of peripheral blood. Every receptor here comes from a woman younger than 45 with acute or convalescent COVID-19.

This clone was detected only once. V and J are TRBV11-1 and TRBJ2-1; 9 positions agree with TRBD1. Losses at the gene ends were 7 bases for V and 2 bases for J; bases not matched to a gene: 9. Germline V gene sequence: CDR1 SGHAT, CDR2 FQDESV (reference sequence). The CDR3 has 16 amino acids. The CDR3 spells CASNQRQGETYNEQFF. The CDR3 DNA sequence: TGTGCCAGCAACCAGAGACAGGGGGAGACCTACAATGAGCAGTTCTTC.

V usage is TRBV5-1 and J usage is TRBJ2-7, with 8 bases matching TRBD1. Germline values: CDR1 SGHRS, CDR2 YFSETQ. Trimming at V came to 4 bases and at J to 0 bases, leaving 9 bases not matched to a gene. The CDR3 covers 16 residues. CDR3 protein: CASSPRTGSPSYEQYF. The CDR3 nucleotides are TGCGCCAGCAGCCCCAGGACAGGGTCCCCCTCCTACGAGCAGTACTTC.

The V and J genes are TRBV19 and TRBJ2-6, with TRBD1 identical over 8 bases. The junction had 8 bases not matched to a gene; V was cut back by 8 bases and J by 2 bases. This CDR3 comprises 16 residues. From germline, CDR1 is LNHDA and CDR2 SQIVND (reference sequence). CDR3 nucleotides: TGTGCCAGTTCGCAGGGGGCAGGCACTGGGGCCAACGTCCTGACTTTC. Residues: CASSQGAGTGANVLTF.

The chain links TRBV23-1 to TRBJ1-1; tentative D call: TRBD1 (6 bases). TRBV23-1 is an ORF; its function is uncertain. The CDR3 is made up of 17 amino acids. V lost 3 bases, J lost 0 bases, and 17 bases lay in between. CDR3: CASSQIPSDRLNTEAFF. The CDR3 DNA reads TGCGCCAGCAGTCAGATCCCTTCGGACAGATTGAACACTGAAGCTTTCTTT.

V gene TRBV10-3 combines with J gene TRBJ1-2; 9 nucleotides align to TRBD1. Germline V gene lookup returns CDR1 ENHRY and CDR2 SYGVKD. Trimming took 6 bases from V and 6 from J; bases not matched to a gene: 11. The CDR3 runs 15 residues. The CDR3 sequence: CAISGVGQGIDGYTF. CDR3 in DNA: TGTGCCATCAGCGGGGTGGGACAGGGAATAGATGGCTACACCTTC.

The chain carries TRBV15 and TRBJ1-5; possible D gene TRBD1, 5 bases. Trimming stripped 0 bases from V and 7 bases from J, with 13 bases between. Per germline, CDR1 LNHNV and CDR2 YYDKDF (reference sequence). This CDR3 spans 15 amino acids. Here the CDR3 reads CATSRDGRGGQPQHF. CDR3 coding DNA: TGTGCCACCAGCAGAGATGGCCGGGGGGGGCAGCCCCAGCATTTT.

V and J are TRBV14 and TRBJ2-2; D is unresolved. CDR3 size: 12 residues. V was trimmed by 5 bases and J by 5 bases, leaving 6 bases between them. The V gene's germline CDR1 is SGHDN and CDR2 FVKESK. The chain's CDR3 is CASSFSTGELFF. CDR3 in DNA: TGTGCCAGCAGCTTTTCGACCGGGGAGCTGTTTTTT.

This clone was observed once. The V call is TRBV30, the J call TRBJ1-5, with TRBD1 as a possible D gene (5 bases). Germline V gives CDR1 GTSNPN, CDR2 SVGIG (reference sequence). This CDR3 region has 13 residues. V was clipped by 1 base and J by 5 bases, with 9 bases between them. CDR3 in DNA: TGTGCCTGGAGTGGAGACAGTTATCAGCCCCAGCATTTT. Translated, it gives CAWSGDSYQPQHF.

The rearrangement joins TRBV4-1 to TRBJ1-5, with D uncertain. CDR1 and CDR2 (germline): MGHRA, YSYEKL. The germline V and J ends were trimmed by 4 bases and 13 bases, with 20 bases remaining between them. This CDR3 spans 14 amino acids. The CDR3 loop reads CASSPREGVTRQHF. Written as DNA, the CDR3 is TGCGCCAGCAGCCCACGGGAAGGTGTTACGAGGCAGCATTTT.

The V and J genes are TRBV3-1 (or the pseudogene TRBV3-2) and TRBJ2-3; 9 positions match TRBD2. Germline CDR1 reads LGHDT; CDR2 reads YNNKEL (reference sequence). V shed 3 bases and J 4 bases; nucleotides not matched to a gene: 5. CDR3 length: 15 residues. CDR3 DNA sequence: TGTGCCAGCAGCCACCTAGCGGGGCTACCAGATACGCAGTATTTT. This gives the protein CASSHLAGLPDTQYF.

The chain uses TRBV10-3 and TRBJ2-7; 8 nucleotides align to TRBD1. The CDR3 length is 15 residues. Per germline, CDR1 ENHRY and CDR2 SYGVKD. V shed 3 bases and J 0 bases; nucleotides not matched to a gene: 4. The CDR3 spells CAISDEDRDSYEQYF. CDR3 bases: TGTGCCATCAGTGATGAGGACAGGGACTCCTACGAGCAGTACTTC.

J is TRBJ1-4 and V is TRBV5-1; TRBD1 matches 7 bases. The CDR3 has 16 amino acids. Germline V lookup: CDR1 SGHRS, CDR2 YFSETQ. With 2 bases clipped from V and 0 bases from J, the junction kept 4 bases outside the gene matches. CDR3 residues: CASSFGGGPTNEKLFF. The CDR3 DNA reads TGCGCCAGCAGCTTCGGAGGGGGCCCAACTAATGAAAAACTGTTTTTT.

The rearrangement uses TRBV19 and TRBJ2-3, with a possible D match to TRBD2 (5 bases). Germline CDR1 reads LNHDA; CDR2 reads SQIVND (reference sequence). This CDR3 has 15 amino acids. Between the trimmed V and J ends, which lost 10 bases and 2 bases, there was a span of 19 bases. CDR3 region: CATKQRAVNTDTQYF. The DNA of the CDR3 is TGTGCCACTAAGCAGAGGGCGGTAAACACAGATACGCAGTATTTT.

V and J are TRBV2 and TRBJ2-2; 10 bases fit TRBD1. Germline V lookup: CDR1 SNHLY, CDR2 FYNNEI. This CDR3 has 16 residues. V gave up 6 bases and J gave up 5 bases; unmatched junction bases: 9. CDR3 in amino acids: CASRPGTGVRTGELFF. The CDR3 DNA reads as TGTGCCAGCAGACCCGGGACAGGGGTTAGGACCGGGGAGCTGTTTTTT.

This chain uses TRBV28 with TRBJ2-1; perhaps TRBD2 as D (6 bases). In germline, CDR1 is MDHEN, CDR2 SYDVKM. The CDR3 spans 16 residues. The V end was cut by 8 bases, the J end by 4 bases, with 21 bases between. For the CDR3, the DNA is TGTGCCAGCTTGACCGGCTCCTATCGGGGGTACAATGAGCAGTTCTTC. Translation gives CASLTGSYRGYNEQFF.

The chain joins TRBV5-1 to TRBJ1-2, with 8 bases fitting TRBD1. V gave up 2 bases and J gave up 2 bases; unmatched junction bases: 5. Germline V lookup: CDR1 SGHRS, CDR2 YFSETQ. The CDR3 length is 15 residues. CDR3 DNA sequence: TGCGCCAGCAGCTTAAGGACAGGGACGAACTATGGCTACACCTTC. It codes for CASSLRTGTNYGYTF.